Listed here is a single T cell receptor (beta chain). The sample contains more than one DNA sequence encoding this CDR3. CDR3 length: 14 residues. The V and J ends lost 1 base and 2 bases respectively, with 6 bases between them. From germline, CDR1 is SGHTA and CDR2 FQGNSA. This sample was taken from a study of blood T cell repertoires in COVID-19. At the level of the study: Donors in the United States, Italy and Spain gave samples during acute or convalescent COVID-19.

Generated by immunoSEQ multiplex PCR, the TCRdb table keeps only in-frame clones and is missing some. The table shows under 250,000 clones, with approximately 84% occurring only once. The chain has TRBV7-2 and TRBJ1-5; TRBD1 is a possible D gene (5 bases). The source of this sequence is a woman between 50 and 59 years old with active or convalescent COVID-19. Specimen: peripheral blood. The CDR3 DNA follows: TGTGCCAGCAGCTTAGGGGGGGGCAATCAGCCCCAGCATTTT. Its translation is CASSLGGGNQPQHF. Drawing the rest from reference TRBV7-2 and TRBJ1-5, the complete variable domain is GAGVSQSPSNKVTEKGKDVELRCDPISGHTALYWYRQSLGQGLEFLIYFQGNSAPDKSGLPSDRFSAERTGGSVSTLTIQRTQQEDSAVYLCASSLGGGNQPQHFGDGTRLSIL.